This T cell receptor (beta chain) was obtained from a study of blood T cell repertoires in COVID-19. Study at large: The analysed material was cDNA or gDNA that came from T cells, B-cell-depleted T cells, or PBMCs.

Enrollment of patients from Seattle took place during active infection, with longitudinal follow-up. Per the original data handling: Estimation of nucleated cell counts was performed using reference gene primer amplification. The assay was immunoSEQ multiplex PCR, and TCRdb's table has in-frame clones only and misses some. V and J calls and clone size follow that table, whereas D and trimming were derived from the DNA. The sample has 350,000 to 400,000 clones, around 92% seen once. The CDR3 length is 16 residues. Trimming stripped 3 bases from V and 3 bases from J, with 15 bases between. CDR1 is WSHSY and CDR2 is SAAADI in the germline V gene.

Material: peripheral blood. The sequence was obtained from a woman aged 25 to 39 with COVID-19, enrolled during active disease. The rearrangement uses TRBV10-2 and TRBJ1-5; D not certain. CDR3 coding DNA: TGCGCCAGCAGTGACGAGGGCCGTGGACTCAATCAGCCCCAGCATTTT. Translating it yields CASSDEGRGLNQPQHF.